The 29 T cell receptor beta chains below come from one sample, sequenced in a study of shared clonotypes between healthy human individuals. This table comes from immunoSEQ multiplex PCR, and its TCRdb copy is limited to in-frame clones, with some not included. In the table there are some 2,100,000 clones, approximately 96% of which are singletons. Material: naive CD4+ T cells sorted from blood. As for subset: CD45RA+ positively selected. The receptors originated from a man younger than 35 in good health.

This clone was counted only a few times. The chain joins TRBV7-9 to TRBJ1-2, with D possibly matching TRBD1 (6 bases). Germline V gene data show CDR1 as SEHNR and CDR2 as FQNEAQ (reference sequence). Trimming took 3 bases from V and 3 from J, leaving 8 bases between them. The length of the CDR3 is 13 residues. CDR3 DNA: TGTGCCAGCAGCTTGGACAGCCACTATGGCTACACCTTC. Protein sequence: CASSLDSHYGYTF.

V gene TRBV7-2 combines with J gene TRBJ1-3; the D is unclear. The V end was cut by 0 bases, the J end by 3 bases, with 9 bases between. The CDR3 sequence is 15 residues long. CDR1 SGHTA and CDR2 FQGNSA come from the germline V gene. Written as DNA, the CDR3 is TGTGCCAGCAGCTTAGCGCCAGTGGGTGGAAACACCATATATTTT. As protein: CASSLAPVGGNTIYF. Supplemented by reference TRBV7-2 and TRBJ1-3, the full variable domain reads GAGVSQSPSNKVTEKGKDVELRCDPISGHTALYWYRQSLGQGLEFLIYFQGNSAPDKSGLPSDRFSAERTGGSVSTLTIQRTQQEDSAVYLCASSLAPVGGNTIYFGEGSWLTVV.

The chain is built from TRBV6-5 and TRBJ2-3, with D perhaps given as TRBD1 or TRBD2 (5 bases each). Germline V gene lookup returns CDR1 MNHEY and CDR2 SVGAGI. This CDR3 is built from 14 residues. The germline V and J ends were trimmed by 6 bases and 3 bases, with 13 bases remaining between them. This CDR3 reads CASRAGWGTDTQYF. The DNA for the CDR3 is TGTGCCAGCAGGGCAGGGTGGGGGACAGATACGCAGTATTTT.

The genes are TRBV6-5 and TRBJ1-5; D is undetermined. The CDR3 runs 13 residues. In germline, CDR1 is MNHEY, CDR2 SVGAGI. V was clipped by 6 bases and J by 3 bases, with 9 bases between them. The CDR3 bases are TGTGCCAGCAGACAGAAACCCAATCAGCCCCAGCATTTT. This encodes CASRQKPNQPQHF.

The gene calls are TRBV30 and TRBJ1-2; TRBD1 matches 8 bases. This CDR3 region has 13 residues. With V trimmed by 3 bases and J by 6 bases, 6 bases remained unmatched. Germline V gene lookup returns CDR1 GTSNPN and CDR2 SVGIG (reference sequence). The CDR3 protein is CAWSGQGLHGYTF. CDR3 nucleotides: TGTGCCTGGAGCGGACAGGGCTTACATGGCTACACCTTC.

V gene TRBV28 combines with J gene TRBJ2-7; 7 bases map to TRBD1. The length of the CDR3 is 20 residues. The germline V gene has CDR1 MDHEN and CDR2 SYDVKM. The junction had 23 bases not matched to a gene; V was cut back by 3 bases and J by 3 bases. The chain's CDR3 is CASSFSKSRWGQPRGYEQYF. CDR3 DNA: TGTGCCAGCAGTTTCTCCAAATCTAGGTGGGGACAGCCAAGGGGCTACGAGCAGTACTTC.

This chain joins TRBV2 and TRBJ1-1, with TRBD1 matching 9 bases. Germline V gene data show CDR1 as SNHLY and CDR2 as FYNNEI. V shed 0 bases, J shed 6 bases, and the junction held 5 bases outside the gene matches. CDR3 length: 15 amino acids. CDR3: CASSEAGNRGPEAFF. As DNA, the CDR3 is TGTGCCAGCAGTGAAGCGGGTAACAGGGGGCCTGAAGCTTTCTTT.

The rearrangement joins TRBV5-4 to TRBJ2-1; 7 bases map to TRBD2. V lost 5 bases, J lost 0 bases, and 5 bases stayed unmatched. The CDR3 sequence is 15 residues long. Germline V lookup: CDR1 SGHNT, CDR2 YYREEE (reference sequence). CDR3 residues: CASRELAGSYNEQFF. CDR3 DNA: TGTGCCAGCAGAGAGTTAGCGGGCTCCTACAATGAGCAGTTCTTC.

A single count supports this clone. This chain joins TRBV30 and TRBJ1-1, with TRBD1 matching over 7 bases. CDR1 and CDR2 (germline): GTSNPN, SVGIG (reference sequence). The CDR3 spans 14 residues. The CDR3 DNA is TGTGCTGCTTCGCGGGACAGATCGAACACTGAAGCTTTCTTT. Protein: CAASRDRSNTEAFF.

V usage is TRBV2 and J usage is TRBJ1-1; perhaps TRBD1 as D (5 bases). This CDR3 comprises 15 residues. With 5 bases removed from V and 0 bases from J, the gap between germline ends came to 13 bases. The germline CDR1 and CDR2 sequences are SNHLY and FYNNEI. The CDR3 DNA reads as TGTGCCAGCAGTATCCCCGGGACGGTGAACACTGAAGCTTTCTTT. Translation gives CASSIPGTVNTEAFF. The variable domain in full, completed from reference TRBV2 and TRBJ1-1, reads EPEVTQTPSHQVTQMGQEVILRCVPISNHLYFYWYRQILGQKVEFLVSFYNNEISEKSEIFDDQFSVERPDGSNFTLKIRSTKLEDSAMYFCASSIPGTVNTEAFFGQGTRLTVV.

This clone was observed a single time. Other DNA variants within this sample encode the same CDR3. The chain uses TRBV19 and TRBJ1-2; D is unresolved. This CDR3 spans 12 amino acids. The germline CDR1 and CDR2 sequences are LNHDA and SQIVND (reference sequence). V lost 3 bases to trimming and J lost 4 bases, with 6 bases between them. CDR3 protein: CASSIASYGYTF. In DNA, the CDR3 is TGTGCCAGTAGTATCGCGAGCTATGGCTACACCTTC.

The V call is TRBV5-1, the J call TRBJ2-7; 7 bases are a match to TRBD1. The junction had 8 bases not matched to a gene; V was cut back by 4 bases and J by 1 base. The CDR3 contains 15 residues. Per the germline V gene, CDR1 is SGHRS and CDR2 is YFSETQ. The CDR3, as DNA: TGCGCCAGCAGCACTGACAGGGCCTCTTCCTACGAGCAGTACTTC. Translating it yields CASSTDRASSYEQYF.

On this clone itself: The junction differs from germline at one of its ends, possibly a read error. V is TRBV6-1 and J is TRBJ2-7; D is uncertain. The CDR3 consists of 13 residues. CDR1 and CDR2 from the germline V gene are MNHNS and SASEGT. Written as DNA, the CDR3 is TGTGCCAGCAGTGAAGCGCAAGGGCCCAACGCGAACTTC. This codes for CASSEAQGPNANF.

V and J are TRBV18 and TRBJ2-1; D tentatively fits TRBD1 or TRBD2 (5 bases each). The V gene's germline CDR1 is KGHSH and CDR2 LQKENI. The CDR3 has 14 residues. Deletions cut 0 bases from V and 6 bases from J, with 9 bases between. CDR3 DNA: TGTGCCAGCTCACCACCATCCGGGGCCAATGAGCAGTTCTTC. Translation: CASSPPSGANEQFF.

The chain combines TRBV5-1 with TRBJ1-5, with no clear D. V shed 2 bases and J shed 0 bases, with 9 bases lying between them. CDR1 and CDR2 (germline): SGHRS, YFSETQ. There are 15 residues in the CDR3. CDR3 sequence reads: CASSFEGTSNQPQHF. CDR3 sequence (DNA): TGCGCCAGCAGCTTTGAGGGCACTAGCAATCAGCCCCAGCATTTT. The variable domain in full, with the rest retrieved from reference TRBV5-1 and TRBJ1-5, is KAGVTQTPRYLIKTRGQQVTLSCSPISGHRSVSWYQQTPGQGLQFLFEYFSETQRNKGNFPGRFSGRQFSNSRSEMNVSTLELGDSALYLCASSFEGTSNQPQHFGDGTRLSIL.

The chain joins TRBV5-1 to TRBJ1-3; TRBD1 aligns across 7 bases. V was clipped by 3 bases and J by 8 bases; unmatched bases: 17. The CDR3 spans 17 residues. Germline assignment: CDR1 SGHRS and CDR2 YFSETQ. CDR3 in DNA: TGCGCCAGCAGCTCCCTCCGACAGGGAACCAAGGGAGACACCATATATTTT. This translates into CASSSLRQGTKGDTIYF.

This sequence joins TRBV7-2 and TRBJ2-1, with D perhaps being TRBD1 or TRBD2 (5 bases each). V was trimmed by 5 bases and J by 6 bases, leaving 23 bases between them. The CDR3 runs 17 residues. Germline CDR1 is SGHTA and CDR2 is FQGNSA. The CDR3 DNA reads as TGTGCCAGCAGCCGAGCTCAGGGTGCGCGGGCTGCCAATGAGCAGTTCTTC. Protein sequence: CASSRAQGARAANEQFF.

In the case of this clone: The sample holds other DNA sequences that translate to the same CDR3. The chain uses TRBV7-8 and TRBJ2-7; possibly TRBD1 or TRBD2 for D (5 bases each). The CDR3 has 14 residues. Germline V gives CDR1 SGHVS, CDR2 FQNEAQ. Trimming cost V 1 base and J 1 base, with 8 bases left between them. The CDR3 DNA reads TGTGCCAGCAGCTTAGAGGGACGGTCCTACGAGCAGTACTTC. This gives the protein CASSLEGRSYEQYF.

The chain joins TRBV12-5 to TRBJ1-3; a possible D gene is TRBD1 (6 bases). V was clipped by 2 bases and J by 4 bases, with 6 bases between them. Germline V lookup: CDR1 LGHNT, CDR2 FRNRAP. CDR3 length: 13 residues. The CDR3 reads CASGLTGGNTIYF. The DNA for the CDR3 is TGTGCTAGTGGTTTGACAGGGGGAAACACCATATATTTT. Based on the CDR3 plus reference TRBV12-5 and TRBJ1-3, the full variable domain is DARVTQTPRHKVTEMGQEVTMRCQPILGHNTVFWYRQTMMQGLELLAYFRNRAPLDDSGMPKDRFSAEMPDATLATLKIQPSEPRDSAVYFCASGLTGGNTIYFGEGSWLTVV.

The chain is built from TRBV30 and TRBJ2-5; tentatively, D is TRBD2 (5 bases). V lost 5 bases and J lost 5, with 9 bases in between. The CDR3 totals 11 residues. Germline V gene lookup returns CDR1 GTSNPN and CDR2 SVGIG (reference sequence). For the CDR3, the DNA is TGTGCCTGGGGGAGTACGGAGACCCAGTACTTC. Its translation: CAWGSTETQYF. Full variable domain (rest looked up from reference TRBV30 and TRBJ2-5): SQTIHQWPATLVQPVGSPLSLECTVEGTSNPNLYWYRQAAGRGLQLLFYSVGIGQISSEVPQNLSASRPQDRQFILSSKKLLLSDSGFYLCAWGSTETQYFGPGTRLLVL.

V and J are TRBV30 and TRBJ1-5; 7 bases map to TRBD1. This CDR3 is 13 amino acids long. The V and J ends lost 3 bases and 6 bases, in that order; junction bases with no gene match: 5. Germline V lookup: CDR1 GTSNPN, CDR2 SVGIG (reference sequence). Written as DNA, the CDR3 is TGTGCCTGGAGAGGACAGGTGGGTCAGCCCCAGCATTTT. It specifies CAWRGQVGQPQHF. The variable domain in full, completed from reference TRBV30 and TRBJ1-5, reads SQTIHQWPATLVQPVGSPLSLECTVEGTSNPNLYWYRQAAGRGLQLLFYSVGIGQISSEVPQNLSASRPQDRQFILSSKKLLLSDSGFYLCAWRGQVGQPQHFGDGTRLSIL.

Turning to this clone: The sample holds other DNA sequences that translate to the same CDR3. This rearrangement joins TRBV2 to TRBJ2-3; D unresolved. This CDR3 comprises 12 residues. Germline V gene sequence: CDR1 SNHLY, CDR2 FYNNEI. V was clipped by 0 bases and J by 3 bases, with 1 base between them. CDR3 sequence reads: CASSEATDTQYF. CDR3 DNA: TGTGCCAGCAGTGAAGCTACAGATACGCAGTATTTT. Full variable domain (remainder filled in from reference TRBV2 and TRBJ2-3): EPEVTQTPSHQVTQMGQEVILRCVPISNHLYFYWYRQILGQKVEFLVSFYNNEISEKSEIFDDQFSVERPDGSNFTLKIRSTKLEDSAMYFCASSEATDTQYFGPGTRLTVL.

The rearrangement links TRBV10-1 to TRBJ2-7; 9 bases are shared with TRBD1. Germline V gene lookup returns CDR1 WNHNN and CDR2 SYGVQD (reference sequence). The CDR3 length is 14 residues. Germline trimming cut 6 bases from V and 7 bases from J; bases unmatched to any gene: 10. The CDR3 DNA follows: TGCGCCAGCAGCTCCGGGACAGGGTGGGAAGAGCAGTACTTC. Translating it yields CASSSGTGWEEQYF.

The chain uses TRBV19 and TRBJ2-7, with 7 bases identical to TRBD1. The CDR3 has 14 amino acids. Germline trimming cut 8 bases from V and 0 bases from J; bases unmatched to any gene: 7. Germline V gives CDR1 LNHDA, CDR2 SQIVND (reference sequence). The chain's CDR3 is CASGPGQLSYEQYF. The CDR3 DNA reads as TGTGCCAGTGGCCCGGGACAGCTCTCCTACGAGCAGTACTTC.

The V and J genes are TRBV10-3 and TRBJ2-7; D remains ambiguous. Germline loops: CDR1 ENHRY, CDR2 SYGVKD. The CDR3 runs to 11 residues. The CDR3 loop reads CAPAKYYEQYF. CDR3 DNA: TGTGCACCTGCCAAGTACTACGAGCAGTACTTC.

The J gene is TRBJ1-6, the V gene TRBV10-3; D gene ambiguous. The CDR3 is made up of 13 amino acids. CDR1 is ENHRY and CDR2 is SYGVKD in the germline V gene. V lost 7 bases and J 8 bases, leaving 12 bases between the germline ends. In DNA, the CDR3 is TGTGCCATCAACTCCAAGGTTGATTCACCCCTCCACTTT. Its translation: CAINSKVDSPLHF.

This chain connects TRBV4-1 to TRBJ1-2, with 7 positions matching TRBD1. Germline loops: CDR1 MGHRA, CDR2 YSYEKL. Losses at the gene ends were 3 bases for V and 2 bases for J; bases not matched to a gene: 9. The CDR3 runs 16 residues. The CDR3 loop is CASSHASPTGNYGYTF. Here the CDR3 DNA reads TGCGCCAGCAGCCACGCCAGCCCGACAGGGAACTATGGCTACACCTTC.

V usage is TRBV19 and J usage is TRBJ2-1, with TRBD1 identical over 7 bases. Germline CDR1 reads LNHDA; CDR2 reads SQIVND (reference sequence). The trim removed 0 bases at V and 4 bases at J, leaving 6 bases unmatched. CDR3 length: 16 amino acids. CDR3 sequence: CASSIEGQVRYNEQFF. The CDR3 bases are TGTGCCAGTAGTATAGAAGGACAGGTGAGATACAATGAGCAGTTCTTC.

V usage is TRBV2 and J usage is TRBJ2-5; D may be TRBD1 (6 bases). Looked up from germline, CDR1 is SNHLY and CDR2 is FYNNEI. The CDR3 runs 12 residues. V lost 6 bases and J lost 5, with 10 bases in between. CDR3 in DNA: TGTGCCAGCAGCAGGGACAAGGAGACCCAGTACTTC. Translating it yields CASSRDKETQYF.